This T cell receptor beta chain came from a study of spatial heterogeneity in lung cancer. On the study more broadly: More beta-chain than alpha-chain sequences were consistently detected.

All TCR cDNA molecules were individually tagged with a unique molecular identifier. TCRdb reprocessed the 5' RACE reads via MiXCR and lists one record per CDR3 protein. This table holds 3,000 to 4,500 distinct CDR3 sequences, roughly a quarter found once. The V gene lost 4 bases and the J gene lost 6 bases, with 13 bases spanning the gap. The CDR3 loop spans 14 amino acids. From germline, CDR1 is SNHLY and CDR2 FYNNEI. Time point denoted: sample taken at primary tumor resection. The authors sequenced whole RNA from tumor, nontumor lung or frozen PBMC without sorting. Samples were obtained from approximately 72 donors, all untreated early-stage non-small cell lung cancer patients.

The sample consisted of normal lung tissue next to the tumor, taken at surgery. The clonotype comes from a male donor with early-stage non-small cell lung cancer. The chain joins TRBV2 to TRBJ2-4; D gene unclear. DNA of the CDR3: TGTGCCAGCAGTGGAACCATTGGTTTAAACATTCAGTACTTC. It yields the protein CASSGTIGLNIQYF.